These 27 T cell receptor beta chains were all obtained from the same sample, sequenced in a study of OX40 agonist ivuxolimab in advanced cancers. This table comes from immunoSEQ multiplex PCR, and its TCRdb copy is limited to in-frame clones, with some not included. The table records roughly 86,000 clones, about 93% of them present only once. The material was CD4+ or CD8+ T cells sorted from blood, obtained in a trial of the OX40 agonist ivuxolimab. These TCRs come from an adult with an advanced solid tumor such as melanoma, head and neck, liver or kidney cancer.

This sequence joins TRBV4-3 and TRBJ2-2; D is possibly TRBD2 (6 bases). CDR1 is LGHNA, CDR2 YSLEER, per germline. The CDR3 sequence is 16 residues long. V was pared by 4 bases and J by 6 bases, with 18 bases between. The chain's CDR3 is CASSRGDAVGAGELFF. CDR3 coding DNA: TGCGCCAGCAGCCGGGGGGACGCGGTGGGGGCCGGGGAGCTGTTTTTT.

This clone was seen only once. The chain carries TRBV27 and TRBJ2-7, with TRBD2 identical over 12 bases. Germline V gene data show CDR1 as MNHEY and CDR2 as SMNVEV (reference sequence). This CDR3 region has 16 residues. V dropped 3 bases and J dropped 5; count of bases not matched to a gene: 8. The DNA for the CDR3 is TGTGCCAGCAGTTTCCAGACTAGCGGGAGCCTTAACGAGCAGTACTTC. This gives the protein CASSFQTSGSLNEQYF.

The chain links TRBV30 to TRBJ2-3; 13 bases match TRBD2. Germline trimming cut 5 bases from V and 5 bases from J; bases unmatched to any gene: 4. CDR1 is GTSNPN and CDR2 is SVGIG in the germline V gene (reference sequence). This CDR3 comprises 14 residues. CDR3 in DNA: TGTGCCTGGGCGGGACTAGCGGGAATAGATACGCAGTATTTT. This translates into CAWAGLAGIDTQYF.

In its sample, this clone was seen a few times. The J gene is TRBJ1-1, the V gene TRBV21-1; the table's D call TRBD1 went unverified against the DNA. TRBV21-1 is described as a pseudogene. This CDR3 comprises 17 residues. CDR3 coding DNA: TGTGCCAGCAGCAAAGACGAGGGACAGGCGATGAACACTGAAGCTTTCTTT. Translating gives CASSKDEGQAMNTEAFF.

The V gene is TRBV6-5, the J gene TRBJ2-3, with TRBD2 matching 9 bases. Germline V gene data show CDR1 as MNHEY and CDR2 as SVGAGI. The CDR3 has 16 residues. Trimming took 0 bases from V and 6 from J; bases not matched to a gene: 7. DNA for the CDR3: TGTGCCAGCAGTTACTCGACGGGACTAGCAACGGATACGCAGTATTTT. Its translation is CASSYSTGLATDTQYF.

This chain links TRBV7-2 with TRBJ2-5; D is undetermined. The germline V and J ends were trimmed by 1 base and 5 bases, with 11 bases remaining between them. Germline V CDR1 and CDR2: SGHTA, FQGNSA. CDR3 length equals 14 residues. CDR3 amino acids: CASSLDPVSETQYF. For the CDR3, the DNA is TGTGCCAGCAGCTTAGATCCAGTGTCTGAGACCCAGTACTTC. Looking up the rest from reference TRBV7-2 and TRBJ2-5 gives the full variable domain: GAGVSQSPSNKVTEKGKDVELRCDPISGHTALYWYRQSLGQGLEFLIYFQGNSAPDKSGLPSDRFSAERTGGSVSTLTIQRTQQEDSAVYLCASSLDPVSETQYFGPGTRLLVL.

The chain has TRBV5-1 and TRBJ2-1; a weak D match, TRBD1 (7 bases). Trimming took 3 bases from V and 0 from J, leaving 25 bases between them. The CDR3 length is 20 residues. In germline, CDR1 is SGHRS, CDR2 YFSETQ. The CDR3 sequence: CASSSPRGQSTLVSYNEQFF. CDR3 bases: TGCGCCAGCAGCTCACCGCGGGGACAGTCGACCCTGGTCTCCTACAATGAGCAGTTCTTC.

The J gene is TRBJ2-3, the V gene TRBV28; 7 bases line up with TRBD2. V was pared by 6 bases and J by 2 bases, with 8 bases of the junction left unmatched. This CDR3 has 15 amino acids. Per germline, CDR1 MDHEN and CDR2 SYDVKM. This CDR3 is CASSSGGGDTDTQYF. In nucleotides, the CDR3 is TGTGCCAGCAGCTCCGGGGGAGGGGACACAGATACGCAGTATTTT.

The rearrangement uses TRBV7-2 and TRBJ2-1; 11 bases line up with TRBD2. V shed 5 bases and J 7 bases; nucleotides not matched to a gene: 10. The germline gives CDR1 SGHTA, CDR2 FQGNSA. The CDR3 runs to 16 residues. The CDR3 DNA follows: TGTGCCAGCAGCCGTCGTAGCGGGAGGGCCATAAATGAGCAGTTCTTC. Translation gives CASSRRSGRAINEQFF.

This clone occurred a few times. The chain joins TRBV19 to TRBJ1-6; D gene uncertain. Trimming removed 5 bases from V and 3 bases from J, with 8 bases in between. CDR1 is LNHDA and CDR2 is SQIVND in the germline V gene (reference sequence). The CDR3 totals 14 residues. The DNA for the CDR3 is TGTGCCAGTAGTGAGGGCATCTATAATTCACCCCTCCACTTT. This sequence encodes CASSEGIYNSPLHF.

The chain uses TRBV11-3 and TRBJ2-7, with 7 bases identical to TRBD1. The trim removed 1 base at V and 1 base at J, leaving 1 base unmatched. From germline, CDR1 is SGHNT and CDR2 YENEEA. The CDR3 is 14 amino acids. CDR3: CASSLGDSSYEQYF. Here the CDR3 DNA reads TGTGCCAGCAGCTTAGGGGACAGTTCCTACGAGCAGTACTTC.

The DNA of the CDR3 is TGTGCCAGCAGCCCCGGGAGGGGGGGAGGAACCGGGGAGCTGTTTTTT. It codes for CASSPGRGGGTGELFF. The chain combines TRBV5-4 with TRBJ2-2, with 8 bases lining up with TRBD2. The J segment lost 5 bases and the V segment lost 4 bases, leaving 10 bases of the junction unmatched. The CDR3 has 16 amino acids. Germline CDR1 SGHNT, CDR2 YYREEE (reference sequence).

The chain recombines TRBV9 with TRBJ2-7; D gene ambiguous. The CDR3 runs to 14 residues. Germline V lookup: CDR1 SGDLS, CDR2 YYNGEE. Trimming left V 2 bases short and J 2 bases short, with 11 bases between. The CDR3 spells CASSVDLPPYEQYF. The DNA for the CDR3 is TGTGCCAGCAGCGTGGACCTACCTCCCTACGAGCAGTACTTC.

V is TRBV7-8 and J is TRBJ2-1, with 9 bases fitting TRBD2. The J segment lost 7 bases and the V segment lost 5 bases, leaving 9 bases of the junction unmatched. This CDR3 has 15 residues. Per the germline V gene, CDR1 is SGHVS and CDR2 is FQNEAQ. CDR3 sequence (DNA): TGTGCCAGCAGCAAACTAGCGGGTACGGGAAATGAGCAGTTCTTC. Translated: CASSKLAGTGNEQFF.

The chain is built from TRBV5-1 and TRBJ1-1; TRBD1 agrees at 7 bases. The CDR3 spans 12 residues. Germline assignment: CDR1 SGHRS and CDR2 YFSETQ. V lost 4 bases and J lost 8; bases outside the gene matches: 5. Here the CDR3 reads CASSLGQAEAFF. The CDR3 DNA reads as TGCGCCAGCAGCCTCGGACAGGCCGAAGCTTTCTTT. The full variable domain, rest sourced from reference TRBV5-1 and TRBJ1-1, is KAGVTQTPRYLIKTRGQQVTLSCSPISGHRSVSWYQQTPGQGLQFLFEYFSETQRNKGNFPGRFSGRQFSNSRSEMNVSTLELGDSALYLCASSLGQAEAFFGQGTRLTVV.

In its sample, this clone was seen once. The chain links TRBV7-2 to TRBJ2-1; D perhaps matches TRBD2 (5 bases). The V end lost 8 bases, the J end lost 0 bases, and 14 bases lay between the germline ends. CDR1 is SGHTA, CDR2 FQGNSA, per germline. This CDR3 region has 15 residues. In DNA, the CDR3 is TGTGCCAGCGCGGAGGACTTTAACTCCTACAATGAGCAGTTCTTC. This encodes CASAEDFNSYNEQFF.

The chain employs TRBV6-5 and TRBJ1-5; D is unresolved. Trimming took off 0 bases at V and 5 bases at J, with 11 bases between the two ends. Germline values: CDR1 MNHEY, CDR2 SVGAGI. The CDR3 sequence is 15 residues long. The CDR3 protein is CASSYSFWGDQPQHF. Written as DNA, the CDR3 is TGTGCCAGCAGTTACTCTTTCTGGGGTGATCAGCCCCAGCATTTT.

V usage is TRBV5-1 and J usage is TRBJ1-1; 9 bases align to TRBD1. CDR1 and CDR2 (germline): SGHRS, YFSETQ. The ends lost 3 bases at V and 4 bases at J; junction bases unmatched: 4. This CDR3 spans 14 amino acids. The CDR3 sequence is CASSWGQGSTEAFF. DNA of the CDR3: TGCGCCAGCAGCTGGGGACAGGGAAGCACTGAAGCTTTCTTT. The whole variable domain, remainder taken from reference TRBV5-1 and TRBJ1-1, is KAGVTQTPRYLIKTRGQQVTLSCSPISGHRSVSWYQQTPGQGLQFLFEYFSETQRNKGNFPGRFSGRQFSNSRSEMNVSTLELGDSALYLCASSWGQGSTEAFFGQGTRLTVV.

In DNA, the CDR3 is TGTGCCAGCAGCTTGCGTTTAGCGGGAGCTAGCACAGATACGCAGTATTTT. It translates to CASSLRLAGASTDTQYF. The chain is built from TRBV5-6 and TRBJ2-3, with 9 bases matching TRBD2. Germline lookup yields CDR1 SGHDT and CDR2 YYEEEE. The CDR3 has 17 residues. Trimming at V came to 1 base and at J to 0 bases, leaving 6 bases not matched to a gene.

The rearrangement uses TRBV30 and TRBJ2-1, with 12 bases aligning to TRBD2. Trimming cost V 1 base and J 15 bases; bases outside gene matches: 4. The CDR3 covers 12 residues. Germline CDR1 GTSNPN, CDR2 SVGIG (reference sequence). CDR3 nucleotide sequence: TGTGCCTGGAGTGGACCGACTAGCGGGAGGTTCTTC. It specifies CAWSGPTSGRFF.

This chain links TRBV5-6 with TRBJ2-1, with 9 nucleotides matching TRBD2. Trimming took 5 bases from V and 8 from J; bases not matched to a gene: 11. This CDR3 has 15 amino acids. Germline assignment: CDR1 SGHDT and CDR2 YYEEEE. CDR3: CASSSSGRWNHEQFF. In DNA, the CDR3 is TGTGCCAGCAGTTCCAGCGGGAGGTGGAACCATGAGCAGTTCTTC.

The V gene is TRBV18, the J gene TRBJ2-2; D not certain. This CDR3 has 15 residues. Trimming took off 5 bases at V and 1 base at J, with 11 bases between the two ends. From germline, CDR1 is KGHSH and CDR2 LQKENI. The CDR3 is CASSAGSKNTGELFF. CDR3 bases: TGTGCCAGCTCAGCAGGTAGTAAGAACACCGGGGAGCTGTTTTTT.

The J gene is TRBJ1-2, the V gene TRBV6-6; TRBD1 matches 10 bases. Germline CDR1 and CDR2: MNHNY and SVGAGI (reference sequence). The CDR3 is made up of 15 amino acids. Trimming cost V 0 bases and J 7 bases; bases outside gene matches: 5. In nucleotides, the CDR3 is TGTGCCAGCAGTTACTCGAGACAGGGGGCCTTTGGCTACACCTTC. Translation gives CASSYSRQGAFGYTF.

The chain employs TRBV6-1 and TRBJ1-1, with D possibly TRBD1 on 6 matching bases. This CDR3 has 15 amino acids. V lost 2 bases and J lost 2, with 12 bases in between. The germline gives CDR1 MNHNS, CDR2 SASEGT. CDR3 loop: CASSERGHLNTEAFF. The DNA for the CDR3 is TGTGCCAGCAGTGAAAGGGGACACCTAAACACTGAAGCTTTCTTT.

This chain connects TRBV2 to TRBJ2-3; 9 nucleotides line up with TRBD1. The CDR3 is 15 amino acids. V gave up 7 bases and J gave up 4 bases; unmatched junction bases: 9. The germline CDR1 and CDR2 sequences are SNHLY and FYNNEI. In DNA form, the CDR3 reads TGTGCCAGCAAGCCTTGGACAGGGGTGGCAGATACGCAGTATTTT. Its protein is CASKPWTGVADTQYF.

The chain uses TRBV14 and TRBJ2-7, with D unclear. The germline V and J ends were trimmed by 2 bases and 2 bases, with 10 bases remaining between them. CDR3 length: 14 amino acids. Germline values: CDR1 SGHDN, CDR2 FVKESK. DNA for the CDR3: TGTGCCAGCAGCCAAAGTGGCTTCCCCTACGAGCAGTACTTC. Translation: CASSQSGFPYEQYF.

The V call is TRBV28, the J call TRBJ1-4; D not certain. This CDR3 region has 14 residues. Germline V CDR1 and CDR2: MDHEN, SYDVKM. Trimming stripped 4 bases from V and 6 bases from J, with 12 bases between. The CDR3 DNA reads as TGTGCCAGCAGTTCTCAACCCCAGGATGAAAAACTGTTTTTT. This encodes CASSSQPQDEKLFF.